The rows below give T cell receptor beta chains drawn from one sample of a study of cytomegalovirus exposure and HLA in healthy donors. Using immunoSEQ multiplex PCR, the repertoire was profiled, and TCRdb retains in-frame clones only, with some absent. The table lists about 260,000 clones, roughly 81% of them singletons. Sequencing was performed on PBMCs. The receptors here all came from a woman aged 40 to 50 in good health and CMV-seropositive. The CDR3 runs from the conserved cysteine through the conserved F or W. The D gene is left open where the match is weak. The size entry is marked missing in some rows and otherwise reads once, few, many or a size class.

clone_size	d_call	v_call	j_call	cdr3_aa	cdr3_nt
NA	NA	TRBV11-1	TRBJ2-7	CASSPGVTTKGYEQYF	TGTGCCAGCAGTCCAGGAGTTACCACCAAGGGGTACGAGCAGTACTTC
NA	NA	TRBV9	TRBJ2-6	CASSVQRAGANVLTF	TGTGCCAGCAGCGTCCAGAGGGCTGGGGCCAACGTCCTGACTTTC
NA	TRBD1	TRBV7-3	TRBJ1-2	CASSSDRGYGYTF	TGTGCCAGCAGCTCAGACAGGGGGTATGGCTACACCTTC
NA	TRBD2	TRBV4-3	TRBJ2-1	CASSQDPGLATNEQFF	TGCGCCAGCAGCCAAGATCCGGGACTAGCGACCAATGAGCAGTTCTTC
NA	TRBD1	TRBV25-1	TRBJ1-2	CASSDTGGRGYTF	TGTGCCAGCAGTGACACAGGGGGCCGGGGCTACACCTTC
once	NA	TRBV7-6	TRBJ1-1	CASSLAGQNTEAFF	TGTGCCAGCAGCTTAGCGGGACAGAACACTGAAGCTTTCTTT
NA	TRBD2	TRBV15	TRBJ2-7	CATSRGTSGYEQYF	TGTGCCACCAGCCGCGGGACTAGCGGCTACGAGCAGTACTTC
NA	NA	TRBV7-2	TRBJ1-1	CASSPRDRRSEAFF	TGTGCCAGCAGCCCTCGAGACAGGCGCTCTGAAGCTTTCTTT
once	NA	TRBV5-6	TRBJ2-5	CASSLRDWGSQETQYF	TGTGCCAGCAGCTTGCGGGACTGGGGCAGCCAAGAGACCCAGTACTTC
once	TRBD1	TRBV5-1	TRBJ1-2	CASSTGQGAGGYTF	TGCGCCAGCAGCACTGGACAGGGGGCGGGTGGCTACACCTTC
few	NA	TRBV27	TRBJ2-1	CASRALLGGREGEQFF	TGTGCCAGCAGAGCACTTTTAGGTGGCAGAGAGGGTGAGCAGTTCTTC
NA	NA	TRBV6-4	TRBJ1-2	CASSPDSWSYGYTF	TGTGCCAGCAGTCCGGACAGTTGGAGCTATGGCTACACCTTC
NA	NA	TRBV25-1	TRBJ2-2	CASSELGADKGPGELFF	TGTGCCAGCAGTGAATTGGGGGCCGATAAGGGGCCCGGGGAGCTGTTTTTT
NA	NA	TRBV5-6	TRBJ1-5	CASSLGAGPSHF	TGTGCCAGCAGCTTGGGAGCAGGGCCTTCGCATTTT
NA	NA	TRBV4-2	TRBJ2-5	CASSQDSGQETQYF	TGTGCCAGCAGCCAAGATAGTGGCCAAGAGACCCAGTACTTC
NA	NA	TRBV7-9	TRBJ2-1	CASSITGNEQFF	TGTGCCAGCAGCATAACGGGCAATGAGCAGTTCTTC
many	TRBD2	TRBV2	TRBJ2-2	CASRGTSVNTGELFF	TGTGCCAGCAGGGGGACTAGCGTAAACACCGGGGAGCTGTTTTTT
NA	NA	TRBV28	TRBJ2-3	CASSSSQGWTDTQYF	TGTGCCAGCAGTTCATCACAGGGATGGACAGATACGCAGTATTTT
NA	NA	TRBV28	TRBJ2-3	CASSPGTALTDTQYF	TGTGCCAGCAGTCCGGGAACCGCTCTCACAGATACGCAGTATTTT
NA	TRBD2	TRBV5-1	TRBJ2-5	CASSRLRASGRQETQYF	TGCGCCAGCAGCCGTCTCAGGGCTAGCGGGCGCCAAGAGACCCAGTACTTC
NA	NA	TRBV21-1	TRBJ2-7	CASSKVCGLAGDVDEQYF	TGTGCCAGCAGCAAAGTCTGCGGACTAGCGGGAGATGTCGACGAGCAGTACTTC
NA	TRBD2	TRBV5-1	TRBJ2-2	CASNPRTGGNTGELFF	TGCGCCAGCAACCCTAGAACGGGAGGGAACACCGGGGAGCTGTTTTTT
NA	TRBD1	TRBV7-2	TRBJ1-5	CASSPDRGNNQPQHF	TGTGCCAGCAGCCCCGACAGGGGGAACAATCAGCCCCAGCATTTT
NA	TRBD1	TRBV5-8	TRBJ1-6	CASSPGQSYNSPLHF	TGTGCCAGCAGCCCGGGACAGAGCTATAATTCACCCCTCCACTTT